The sequence of this TCR beta chain was determined in a study of cytomegalovirus exposure and HLA in healthy donors. This clone was recorded once. It was healthy bone marrow donors who served as donors. PCR used 60 Vbeta primers and 13 Jbeta primers. Clones were sequenced by immunoSEQ multiplex PCR, and TCRdb holds only the in-frame ones, with some missing. The repertoire holds fewer than 200,000 clones, with 80% to 90% as singletons. Germline CDR1 SGHRS, CDR2 YFSETQ. This CDR3 region has 15 residues. V lost 0 bases and J 7 bases, leaving 11 bases between the germline ends. The TCR comes from a young woman in good health and CMV-seropositive. Material: PBMCs. The chain uses TRBV5-1 and TRBJ1-6; no reliable D call. The CDR3 DNA is TGCGCCAGCAGCTTGGCCTTAGCCGGGAATTCACCCCTCCACTTT. Protein product: CASSLALAGNSPLHF.